The present T cell receptor (beta chain) was sequenced within a study of patients and donors after allogeneic stem cell transplantation. One entry per CDR3 protein, called by TCRdb with MiXCR from the RT-PCR reads. The sample lists about 110,000 distinct CDR3 sequences; over 30% were seen once. CDR1 MNHEY and CDR2 SVGAGI come from the germline V gene. The CDR3 contains 16 residues. With 4 bases removed from V and 2 bases from J, the gap between germline ends came to 17 bases. This chain links TRBV6-5 with TRBJ1-2, with a weak D call TRBD1 (5 bases). What was sequenced was blood, either unsorted or a sorted T cell fraction (not recorded which). The sequence derives from a human donor who was either an allogeneic HSCT recipient or a stem cell or donor lymphocyte infusion donor (not recorded which). It is not recorded whose cells these are; they may come from a transplant donor. The CDR3 protein is CASSSAGAYSNYGYTF. CDR3 bases: TGTGCCAGCAGTTCCGCCGGGGCCTACTCAAACTATGGCTACACCTTC.